The 11 T cell receptor beta chains reported below all come from one sample, sequenced in a study of shared clonotypes between healthy human individuals. Produced via immunoSEQ multiplex PCR; TCRdb's table is partial and in-frame only. Of 700,000 or so clones listed, 72% were seen once; the top ten hold 1.5% to 2%. The sequencing input was memory CD4+ T cells sorted from blood. The subset: CD45RA-negative fraction. All receptors derive from a woman aged 25 to 39 in good health.

The chain employs TRBV5-1 and TRBJ1-5, with D perhaps matching TRBD1 (5 bases). The CDR3 is 15 amino acids. V shed 0 bases and J shed 1 base, with 8 bases lying between them. Looked up from germline, CDR1 is SGHRS and CDR2 is YFSETQ. DNA for the CDR3: TGCGCCAGCAGCTTGGGACAGAGCAGCAATCAGCCCCAGCATTTT. It specifies CASSLGQSSNQPQHF.

The J gene is TRBJ2-7, the V gene TRBV5-6; TRBD1 might be the D (6 bases). Per germline, CDR1 SGHDT and CDR2 YYEEEE. V was clipped by 3 bases and J by 1 base, with 23 bases between them. The CDR3 runs to 18 residues. CDR3 bases: TGTGCCAGCAGCTGGGGACCTCCCGGGACACCTACGTCCTACGAGCAGTACTTC. Translating it yields CASSWGPPGTPTSYEQYF.

The chain uses TRBV7-2 and TRBJ1-3; D perhaps matches TRBD1 (5 bases). CDR1 and CDR2 from the germline V gene are SGHTA and FQGNSA. The CDR3 runs to 14 residues. The V gene lost 2 bases and the J gene lost 3 bases, with 8 bases spanning the gap. This chain's CDR3 is CASSLFQGGNTIYF. In nucleotides, the CDR3 is TGTGCCAGCAGCTTATTCCAGGGTGGAAACACCATATATTTT.

The genes are TRBV7-9 and TRBJ1-1; D is undetermined. The CDR3 is made up of 14 amino acids. Germline V gene lookup returns CDR1 SEHNR and CDR2 FQNEAQ (reference sequence). V lost 1 base to trimming and J lost 3 bases, with 9 bases between them. CDR3 amino acids: CASSLGTQYTEAFF. The DNA for the CDR3 is TGTGCCAGCAGCTTAGGAACACAATACACTGAAGCTTTCTTT.

J is TRBJ2-1 and V is TRBV18; possibly TRBD2 for D (5 bases). Trimming took 5 bases from V and 5 from J, leaving 7 bases between them. Germline values: CDR1 KGHSH, CDR2 LQKENI. CDR3 length: 12 amino acids. The CDR3 DNA is TGTGCCAGCTCATCTAGCAACAATGAGCAGTTCTTC. Translation gives CASSSSNNEQFF.

The chain links TRBV28 to TRBJ1-2; maybe TRBD1 (6 bases). Trimming left V 2 bases short and J 4 bases short, with 14 bases between. Germline loops: CDR1 MDHEN, CDR2 SYDVKM. The CDR3 is made up of 15 amino acids. CDR3 sequence reads: CASSLDQGTSYGYTF. CDR3 sequence (DNA): TGTGCCAGCAGTTTAGATCAGGGGACGAGCTATGGCTACACCTTC.

CDR3 in DNA: TGTGCCAGCAGTCCCGAAGAGGGAAGATGGACAGATACGCAGTATTTT. Amino acids: CASSPEEGRWTDTQYF. The gene calls are TRBV2 and TRBJ2-3; tentatively, D is TRBD2 (5 bases). This CDR3 is built from 16 residues. The germline V and J ends were trimmed by 5 bases and 3 bases, with 18 bases remaining between them. Per the germline V gene, CDR1 is SNHLY and CDR2 is FYNNEI.

The V gene is TRBV7-9, the J gene TRBJ2-4; no firm D call. V lost 5 bases to trimming and J lost 8 bases, with 10 bases between them. This CDR3 contains 12 residues. The germline V gene encodes CDR1 SEHNR and CDR2 FQNEAQ (reference sequence). The CDR3 reads CASSERRDIQYF. The CDR3 bases are TGTGCCAGCAGCGAAAGAAGGGACATTCAGTACTTC.

This chain links TRBV4-1 with TRBJ1-5; D is perhaps TRBD1 (5 bases). V was trimmed by 1 base and J by 7 bases, leaving 8 bases between them. Germline CDR1 and CDR2: MGHRA and YSYEKL. The CDR3 extends over 13 amino acids. CDR3 nucleotides: TGCGCCAGCAGCCAAGCGGGGGACCAGCCCCAGCATTTT. Its protein is CASSQAGDQPQHF.

The chain has TRBV18 and TRBJ2-1; 10 nucleotides align to TRBD1. The CDR3 runs 16 residues. V was clipped by 3 bases and J by 7 bases; unmatched bases: 9. Germline assignment: CDR1 KGHSH and CDR2 LQKENI. Here the CDR3 reads CASSPTGTGARNEQFF. The CDR3, as DNA: TGTGCCAGCTCACCCACCGGGACAGGGGCTCGGAATGAGCAGTTCTTC.

V is TRBV6-6 and J is TRBJ2-1, with 9 bases that match TRBD1. Germline-derived CDR1 and CDR2 are MNHNY and SVGAGI (reference sequence). CDR3 length: 14 residues. Trimming at V came to 8 bases and at J to 9 bases, leaving 11 bases not matched to a gene. The CDR3 region has the DNA TGTGCCAGCGGGACAGGGTTTGGGGGCGGTGAGCAGTTCTTC. Translated, it gives CASGTGFGGGEQFF.